These 19 T cell receptor beta chains share one sample of origin, sequenced in a study of PD-1 blockade in classical Hodgkin lymphoma (dated by TCRdb to about 2020). Library generation was performed with the immunoSEQ multiplex PCR assay. In its TCRdb copy, this immuneACCESS table keeps in-frame sequences only and misses some clones. Where compared with another copy, unresolved V genes explain less than half of these, and the others have no known cause. Counted in this sample were about 96,000 clones; more than 85% of them appeared once. The ten largest clonotypes hold less than 2% of the sample. The intended sense of this specimen's time point label: cycle 4 day 1 (C4D1), after around six weeks of nivolumab. Every trial patient had relapsed after autologous stem cell transplantation, and cohorts A, B and C differed in prior brentuximab vedotin exposure. Sequencing was performed on peripheral blood mononuclear cells (PBMCs), taken before the fourth cycle of nivolumab. These TCRs come from a human donor with classical Hodgkin lymphoma.

V gene TRBV29-1 combines with J gene TRBJ2-1, with 8 positions matching TRBD2. CDR1 is SQVTM, CDR2 ANQGSEA, per germline. Trimming took 0 bases from V and 7 from J; bases not matched to a gene: 14. This CDR3 has 17 amino acids. This CDR3 is CSVEDRSGGRSRNEQFF. CDR3 sequence (DNA): TGCAGCGTTGAAGATCGATCGGGAGGGAGGTCTAGGAATGAGCAGTTCTTC.

The J gene is TRBJ2-3, the V gene TRBV6-5, with 10 bases identical to TRBD2. V trimming: 4 bases; J trimming: 1 base; junction bases outside the gene matches: 2. This CDR3 is built from 15 residues. CDR1 MNHEY and CDR2 SVGAGI come from the germline V gene. The CDR3 reads CASSSGLAGTDTQYF. CDR3 bases: TGTGCCAGCAGTTCCGGACTAGCGGGCACAGATACGCAGTATTTT.

This clone was seen a few times. The V gene is TRBV10-1, the J gene TRBJ1-2; D gene unclear. The germline V gene encodes CDR1 WNHNN and CDR2 SYGVQD (reference sequence). This CDR3 region has 13 residues. Trimming took 5 bases from V and 2 from J, leaving 9 bases between them. In nucleotides, the CDR3 is TGCGCCAGCAGTCCCGATTCGAACTATGGCTACACCTTC. Translating it yields CASSPDSNYGYTF.

This chain connects TRBV5-3 to TRBJ2-7; 8 bases line up with TRBD1. TRBV5-3 is an open reading frame whose function is uncertain. J lost 6 bases, V lost 3 bases, and 14 bases had no gene match. The CDR3 contains 16 residues. The chain's CDR3 is CARSSFRTGNKGEQYF. CDR3 DNA: TGTGCCAGAAGCTCCTTTCGGACAGGGAATAAAGGCGAGCAGTACTTC.

The genes are TRBV5-4 and TRBJ2-7, with TRBD1 identical over 8 bases. The ends lost 0 bases at V and 2 bases at J; junction bases unmatched: 7. The CDR3 totals 16 residues. The germline CDR1 and CDR2 sequences are SGHNT and YYREEE (reference sequence). The CDR3 nucleotides read TGTGCCAGCAGCTTGGGGACAGGGAAACCCACCTACGAGCAGTACTTC. This codes for CASSLGTGKPTYEQYF. Variable domain in full (rest from reference TRBV5-4 and TRBJ2-7): ETGVTQSPTHLIKTRGQQVTLRCSSQSGHNTVSWYQQALGQGPQFIFQYYREEENGRGNFPPRFSGLQFPNYSSELNVNALELDDSALYLCASSLGTGKPTYEQYFGPGTRLTVT.

The chain joins TRBV28 to TRBJ1-2; D unresolved. Germline assignment: CDR1 MDHEN and CDR2 SYDVKM. This CDR3 has 14 amino acids. V dropped 0 bases and J dropped 0 bases, with 5 bases sitting between them. The CDR3 coding sequence is TGTGCCAGCAGTTTATGGGGGACTAACTATGGCTACACCTTC. Translation gives CASSLWGTNYGYTF.

The chain links TRBV5-5 to TRBJ2-3; no clear D gene. Trimming pared 0 bases from V and 1 base from J, leaving 12 bases between. This CDR3 contains 16 residues. Germline assignment: CDR1 SGHKS and CDR2 YYEKEE (reference sequence). Written as DNA, the CDR3 is TGTGCCAGCAGCTTGGGGGGAAGCCGGGGCACAGATACGCAGTATTTT. Translated: CASSLGGSRGTDTQYF.

The chain carries TRBV28 and TRBJ1-4; tentative D call: TRBD1 (5 bases). Trimming shortened V by 4 bases and J by 0 bases, and 12 bases separated the two germline ends. Per the germline V gene, CDR1 is MDHEN and CDR2 is SYDVKM. The CDR3 spans 16 residues. The CDR3 loop reads CASSSHGASTNEKLFF. The CDR3, as DNA: TGTGCCAGCAGTTCCCACGGGGCATCAACTAATGAAAAACTGTTTTTT.

V usage is TRBV2 and J usage is TRBJ2-7, with a possible D match to TRBD1 (6 bases). Trimming took 7 bases from V and 2 from J, leaving 9 bases between them. CDR3 length: 12 residues. Germline V gene data show CDR1 as SNHLY and CDR2 as FYNNEI. The CDR3 sequence is CASTRGTYEQYF. In nucleotides, the CDR3 is TGTGCCAGCACGAGGGGGACCTACGAGCAGTACTTC. The whole variable domain, remainder taken from reference TRBV2 and TRBJ2-7, is EPEVTQTPSHQVTQMGQEVILRCVPISNHLYFYWYRQILGQKVEFLVSFYNNEISEKSEIFDDQFSVERPDGSNFTLKIRSTKLEDSAMYFCASTRGTYEQYFGPGTRLTVT.

V is TRBV6-6 and J is TRBJ2-7; D uncertain. The V gene's germline CDR1 is MNHNY and CDR2 SVGAGI (reference sequence). This CDR3 is built from 14 residues. Between the trimmed V and J ends, which lost 4 bases and 5 bases, there was a span of 15 bases. The CDR3 DNA follows: TGTGCCAGCAGTTCATACGTTGGGCTCAACGAGCAGTACTTC. The encoded protein is CASSSYVGLNEQYF.

The V call is TRBV25-1, the J call TRBJ1-3, with no clear D. The germline V gene has CDR1 MGHDK and CDR2 SYGVNS. Trimming removed 1 base at V and 2 bases at J, with 9 bases between. The CDR3 spans 15 residues. For the CDR3, the DNA is TGTGCCAGCAGTGAATGGGGAGGGCCTGGAAACACCATATATTTT. Its translation is CASSEWGGPGNTIYF. Using reference TRBV25-1 and TRBJ1-3 for the parts outside the CDR3, the full variable domain is EADIYQTPRYLVIGTGKKITLECSQTMGHDKMYWYQQDPGMELHLIHYSYGVNSTEKGDLSSESTVSRIRTEHFPLTLESARPSHTSQYLCASSEWGGPGNTIYFGEGSWLTVV.

The V call is TRBV4-1, the J call TRBJ2-2, with D possibly being TRBD2 (5 bases). The CDR3 consists of 15 residues. Between the trimmed V and J ends, which lost 3 bases and 4 bases, there was a span of 12 bases. Germline CDR1 is MGHRA and CDR2 is YSYEKL. CDR3 protein: CASSHPGRVTGELFF. CDR3 in DNA: TGCGCCAGCAGCCACCCCGGGCGGGTCACCGGGGAGCTGTTTTTT.

This clone occurred once. The CDR3 here is CAISDGGEVGNEQFF. As DNA, the CDR3 is TGTGCCATCAGTGATGGCGGGGAGGTAGGCAATGAGCAGTTCTTC. This chain uses TRBV10-3 with TRBJ2-1, with D perhaps matching TRBD2 (6 bases). This CDR3 has 15 amino acids. Trimming cost V 3 bases and J 6 bases, with 15 bases left between them. Germline CDR1 ENHRY, CDR2 SYGVKD.

The V call is TRBV30, the J call TRBJ2-3; 9 bases align to TRBD2. Germline loops: CDR1 GTSNPN, CDR2 SVGIG (reference sequence). V shed 1 base and J 1 base; nucleotides not matched to a gene: 3. This CDR3 comprises 15 residues. CDR3 in DNA: TGTGCCTGGAGTGCCGTAGCGGGAGGCACAGATACGCAGTATTTT. Translation: CAWSAVAGGTDTQYF.

The sample holds one count of this clone. This rearrangement joins TRBV7-2 to TRBJ2-2; no clear D. Looked up from germline, CDR1 is SGHTA and CDR2 is FQGNSA. The CDR3 covers 11 residues. V was clipped by 6 bases and J by 7 bases, with 6 bases between them. The CDR3, as DNA: TGTGCCAGCAGTTCTGACGGGGAGCTGTTTTTT. Its protein product is CASSSDGELFF.

This clone has more than one count but fewer than ten. The chain employs TRBV18 and TRBJ1-1; 9 bases align to TRBD1. J lost 4 bases, V lost 3 bases, and 6 bases had no gene match. Per the germline V gene, CDR1 is KGHSH and CDR2 is LQKENI. The CDR3 consists of 15 residues. CDR3 nucleotides: TGTGCCAGCTCACCTCGACAGGGGGGGAGCACTGAAGCTTTCTTT. Protein sequence: CASSPRQGGSTEAFF.

CDR3 region: CASSIGTFYEQYF. In nucleotides, the CDR3 is TGTGCCAGCAGCATAGGGACTTTCTACGAGCAGTACTTC. This rearrangement joins TRBV2 to TRBJ2-7, with TRBD2 as a possible D gene (6 bases). CDR1 and CDR2 from the germline V gene are SNHLY and FYNNEI. The CDR3 has 13 residues. Trimming removed 6 bases from V and 3 bases from J, with 12 bases in between.

This chain uses TRBV30 with TRBJ1-5; TRBD1 might be the D (5 bases). V was cut by 5 bases and J by 4 bases, with 9 bases left in between. CDR1 and CDR2 from the germline V gene are GTSNPN and SVGIG (reference sequence). This CDR3 region has 12 residues. The CDR3 DNA reads TGTGCCTGGGAGAAGGGGAATCAGCCCCAGCATTTT. This gives the protein CAWEKGNQPQHF.

CDR3 in DNA: TGTGCCAGCAGTTTAAGGGGACTAGCAGGCAATGAGCAGTTCTTC. It encodes CASSLRGLAGNEQFF. The V gene is TRBV28, the J gene TRBJ2-1, with 9 bases identical to TRBD2. The CDR3 runs 15 residues. The germline gives CDR1 MDHEN, CDR2 SYDVKM. The trim removed 2 bases at V and 6 bases at J, leaving 5 bases unmatched.